This TCR beta chain was recorded in a study of T-cell reconstitution after alpha-beta-depleted transplantation in children. Whole-study results and caveats: Several hundred expanded graft clones reportedly supplied alpha-beta T cells about two months after transplant. T-cell numbers and diversity one year post-transplant derived largely from freshly generated T cells. Diversity of TCRbeta at day 60 was high in some patients, arising from surviving recipient T cells and thymic progenitors.

Unique molecular identifiers were incorporated when the TCRbeta library was constructed. TCRdb passed the PCR reads through MiXCR, listing each CDR3 protein once. The data contain approximately 170,000 distinct CDR3 sequences, around 10% of them seen just once; the ten biggest clones take up about 13%. The CDR3 has 12 amino acids. Trimming at V came to 6 bases and at J to 6 bases, leaving 0 bases not matched to a gene. Germline CDR1 and CDR2: MDHEN and SYDVKM. Many counts were recorded for this clonotype. Its antigen remains unidentified. The chain uses TRBV28 and TRBJ1-5; 9 positions agree with TRBD1. The starting material was PBMCs, obtained before TCRalphabeta/CD19-depleted stem cell transplant. The sequence came from a boy under 10 years old with acute myeloid leukemia, due to receive a stem cell transplant. The CDR3 DNA sequence: TGTGCCAGCAGGACAGGGGGTCAGCCCCAGCATTTT. The encoded protein is CASRTGGQPQHF. Based on the CDR3 plus reference TRBV28 and TRBJ1-5, the full variable domain is DVKVTQSSRYLVKRTGEKVFLECVQDMDHENMFWYRQDPGLGLRLIYFSYDVKMKEKGDIPEGYSVSREKKERFSLILESASTNQTSMYLCASRTGGQPQHFGDGTRLSIL.